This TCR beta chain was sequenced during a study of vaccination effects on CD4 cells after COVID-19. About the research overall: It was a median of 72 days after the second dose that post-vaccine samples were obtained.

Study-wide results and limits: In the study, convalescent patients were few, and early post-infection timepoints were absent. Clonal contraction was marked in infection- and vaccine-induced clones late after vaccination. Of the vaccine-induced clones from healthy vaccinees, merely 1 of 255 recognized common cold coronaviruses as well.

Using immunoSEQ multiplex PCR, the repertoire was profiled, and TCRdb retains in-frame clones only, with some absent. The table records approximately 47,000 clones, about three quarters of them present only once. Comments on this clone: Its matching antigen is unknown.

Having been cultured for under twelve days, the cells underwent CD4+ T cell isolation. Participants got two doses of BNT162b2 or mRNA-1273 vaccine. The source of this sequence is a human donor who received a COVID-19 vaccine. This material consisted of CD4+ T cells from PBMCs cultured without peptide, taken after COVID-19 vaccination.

The CDR3 nucleotides are TGCGCCAGCAGCTTGGCCAGGGGGCCAGATACGCAGTATTTT. Protein sequence: CASSLARGPDTQYF. V usage is TRBV5-1 and J usage is TRBJ2-3; 8 positions agree with TRBD1. Germline CDR1 and CDR2: SGHRS and YFSETQ. The CDR3 totals 14 residues. V was pared by 0 bases and J by 4 bases, with 1 base of the junction left unmatched.